This T cell receptor beta chain comes out of a study of cytomegalovirus exposure and HLA in healthy donors. Study outcomes and limitations: Cytomegalovirus status was reportedly diagnosed by the classifier with high specificity and sensitivity.

Deletions cut 5 bases from V and 6 bases from J, with 10 bases between. Germline CDR1 SGHTA, CDR2 FQGNSA. The length of the CDR3 is 13 residues. PCR amplification relied on 60 Vbeta primers (plus 13 Jbeta primers). Clones were sequenced by immunoSEQ multiplex PCR, and TCRdb holds only the in-frame ones, with some missing. The table records about 190,000 clones, almost 85% of them present only once. Regarding this clone: The antigen is undetermined.

The specimen sequenced was PBMCs. This receptor was taken from a boy aged 5 to 17 in good health and CMV-seronegative. V gene TRBV7-2 combines with J gene TRBJ2-2; TRBD1 is a possible D gene (6 bases). In DNA, the CDR3 is TGTGCCAGCAGCACGCACAGGGCCGGGGAGCTGTTTTTT. Its translation is CASSTHRAGELFF. The variable domain in full, with the rest retrieved from reference TRBV7-2 and TRBJ2-2, is GAGVSQSPSNKVTEKGKDVELRCDPISGHTALYWYRQSLGQGLEFLIYFQGNSAPDKSGLPSDRFSAERTGGSVSTLTIQRTQQEDSAVYLCASSTHRAGELFFGEGSRLTVL.